The 22 T cell receptor beta chains listed next were all sequenced from one sample in a study of cytomegalovirus exposure and HLA in healthy donors. Sequencing used immunoSEQ multiplex PCR; TCRdb keeps in-frame clones, though not all of them. In the table there are about 240,000 clones, more than 75% of which are singletons. Material: PBMCs. These receptors were collected from a woman aged 30 to 39 in good health and CMV-seropositive.

The chain links TRBV7-9 to TRBJ1-2, with TRBD1 matching over 11 bases. The CDR3 contains 15 residues. Germline V gene data show CDR1 as SEHNR and CDR2 as FQNEAQ (reference sequence). The V gene end was trimmed by 6 bases and the J gene end by 1 base; junction bases not matched to a gene: 4. CDR3 sequence (DNA): TGTGCCAGCAGATCCGGGACAGGGGGTAACTATGGCTACACCTTC. It codes for CASRSGTGGNYGYTF. Full variable domain (remainder filled in from reference TRBV7-9 and TRBJ1-2): DTGVSQNPRHKITKRGQNVTFRCDPISEHNRLYWYRQTLGQGPEFLTYFQNEAQLEKSRLLSDRFSAERPKGSFSTLEIQRTEQGDSAMYLCASRSGTGGNYGYTFGSGTRLTVV.

This chain links TRBV29-1 with TRBJ2-7, with 10 nucleotides matching TRBD2. CDR1 SQVTM and CDR2 ANQGSEA come from the germline V gene. CDR3 length: 14 amino acids. The V and J ends lost 7 bases and 0 bases, in that order; junction bases with no gene match: 6. This chain's CDR3 is CSARGLADSYEQYF. The CDR3 coding sequence is TGCAGCGCAAGAGGACTAGCGGACTCCTACGAGCAGTACTTC.

This clone was seen just once. The rearrangement joins TRBV4-2 to TRBJ2-7, with a tentative D call TRBD1 (6 bases). Germline V gene data show CDR1 as LGHNA and CDR2 as YNFKEQ. The V end lost 1 base, the J end lost 7 bases, and 11 bases lay between the germline ends. The CDR3 has 13 amino acids. CDR3 nucleotide sequence: TGTGCCAGCAGCCAAGTTTCAGGGGAAGAGCAGTACTTC. It is translated as CASSQVSGEEQYF.

This chain uses TRBV30 with TRBJ2-5; TRBD1 matches at 10 bases. The ends lost 4 bases at V and 5 bases at J; junction bases unmatched: 4. This CDR3 has 13 residues. Per the germline V gene, CDR1 is GTSNPN and CDR2 is SVGIG (reference sequence). CDR3 nucleotides: TGTGCCTGGACCGGGACAGGGGAGGAGACCCAGTACTTC. Protein product: CAWTGTGEETQYF. The complete variable domain, with remaining parts taken from reference TRBV30 and TRBJ2-5, reads SQTIHQWPATLVQPVGSPLSLECTVEGTSNPNLYWYRQAAGRGLQLLFYSVGIGQISSEVPQNLSASRPQDRQFILSSKKLLLSDSGFYLCAWTGTGEETQYFGPGTRLLVL.

This clone has only one observation. V is TRBV19 and J is TRBJ2-7, with TRBD2 identical over 9 bases. Per the germline V gene, CDR1 is LNHDA and CDR2 is SQIVND (reference sequence). After removal of 5 bases from V and 8 bases from J, the junction contained 13 bases not matched to a gene. There are 15 residues in the CDR3. CDR3 residues: CASSPDGAGGPKQYF. CDR3 bases: TGTGCCAGTAGTCCCGATGGGGCGGGAGGGCCAAAGCAGTACTTC.

The chain employs TRBV5-1 and TRBJ2-1, with 7 bases lining up with TRBD2. The junction had 2 bases not matched to a gene; V was cut back by 4 bases and J by 1 base. The CDR3 is 14 residues long. Germline-derived CDR1 and CDR2 are SGHRS and YFSETQ. In DNA form, the CDR3 reads TGCGCCAGCAGCCCCGGGGGGTCCTACAATGAGCAGTTCTTC. It translates to CASSPGGSYNEQFF.

The rearrangement joins TRBV30 to TRBJ1-1, with D perhaps matching TRBD1 (5 bases). CDR1 and CDR2 (germline): GTSNPN, SVGIG (reference sequence). V gave up 2 bases and J gave up 0 bases, with 10 bases separating them. CDR3 length equals 14 residues. Here the CDR3 DNA reads TGTGCCTGGAGTCCGGGACTGTTGAACACTGAAGCTTTCTTT. It is translated as CAWSPGLLNTEAFF.

The chain links TRBV11-2 to TRBJ2-1, with TRBD2 identical over 8 bases. The CDR3 consists of 16 residues. CDR1 SGHAT and CDR2 FQNNGV come from the germline V gene. V lost 8 bases to trimming and J lost 5 bases; unmatched junction nucleotides: 14. The CDR3 DNA reads as TGTGCCAGCGGATTAAACGCAGCGGGAGTGAACAATGAGCAGTTCTTC. Residues: CASGLNAAGVNNEQFF.

There are many counts of this clone. The chain is built from TRBV21-1 and TRBJ2-1; TRBD2, the D gene given by the table, was not confirmed from the DNA. TRBV21-1 is a known pseudogene. The CDR3 is 18 residues long. The CDR3 protein is CASSRQGTSGSRSNEQFF. In nucleotides, the CDR3 is TGTGCCAGCAGCAGACAAGGGACTAGCGGGAGCCGAAGCAATGAGCAGTTCTTC.

The chain has TRBV28 and TRBJ1-1; D may be TRBD1 (6 bases). Germline lookup yields CDR1 MDHEN and CDR2 SYDVKM. The length of the CDR3 is 16 residues. The V end was cut by 8 bases, the J end by 3 bases, with 22 bases between. The chain's CDR3 is CASQPGQGLWYTEAFF. Written as DNA, the CDR3 is TGTGCCAGCCAACCAGGGCAGGGGCTGTGGTACACTGAAGCTTTCTTT.

V is TRBV7-9 and J is TRBJ2-7, with 7 bases that match TRBD1. V dropped 5 bases and J dropped 2; count of bases not matched to a gene: 9. The CDR3 is made up of 15 amino acids. From germline, CDR1 is SEHNR and CDR2 FQNEAQ (reference sequence). The DNA of the CDR3 is TGTGCCAGCAGCCCCTTGTCGCAGGGGGCCTACGAGCAGTACTTC. Residues: CASSPLSQGAYEQYF.

The gene calls are TRBV14 and TRBJ2-3; 7 nucleotides match TRBD1. Germline lookup yields CDR1 SGHDN and CDR2 FVKESK. V was pared by 5 bases and J by 0 bases, with 8 bases of the junction left unmatched. The CDR3 length is 16 residues. The CDR3 loop reads CASSKRTGPSTDTQYF. The CDR3 DNA sequence: TGTGCCAGCAGCAAAAGGACAGGACCGAGCACAGATACGCAGTATTTT. The whole variable domain, remainder taken from reference TRBV14 and TRBJ2-3, is EAGVTQFPSHSVIEKGQTVTLRCDPISGHDNLYWYRRVMGKEIKFLLHFVKESKQDESGMPNNRFLAERTGGTYSTLKVQPAELEDSGVYFCASSKRTGPSTDTQYFGPGTRLTVL.

This clone occurred once. The gene calls are TRBV11-3 and TRBJ2-2, with 11 bases lining up with TRBD1. This CDR3 comprises 14 residues. Germline CDR1 reads SGHNT; CDR2 reads YENEEA. The V and J ends lost 7 bases and 4 bases, in that order; junction bases with no gene match: 2. CDR3 sequence (DNA): TGTGCCAGCACGGACAGGGGGCTCACCGGGGAGCTGTTTTTT. This translates into CASTDRGLTGELFF.

The CDR3 loop is CASSFGQGTGEQFF. The CDR3 bases are TGTGCCAGCAGCTTTGGACAGGGGACGGGTGAGCAGTTCTTC. This chain joins TRBV7-8 and TRBJ2-1; TRBD1 matches 9 bases. Germline loops: CDR1 SGHVS, CDR2 FQNEAQ. This CDR3 spans 14 amino acids. V gave up 3 bases and J gave up 9 bases; unmatched junction bases: 6.

The chain uses TRBV13 and TRBJ2-7; TRBD1 matches at 10 bases. Germline CDR1 PRHDT, CDR2 FYEKMQ (reference sequence). The CDR3 sequence is 17 residues long. With 0 bases clipped from V and 7 bases from J, the junction kept 12 bases outside the gene matches. The CDR3 sequence: CASSLGTRQGASLEQYF. In DNA, the CDR3 is TGTGCCAGCAGCTTAGGGACCCGACAGGGGGCATCCCTGGAGCAGTACTTC.

The genes are TRBV5-1 and TRBJ2-3, with D perhaps TRBD1 (8 bases). V lost 0 bases and J lost 8, with 22 bases in between. CDR3 length: 17 residues. The germline V gene encodes CDR1 SGHRS and CDR2 YFSETQ. Written as DNA, the CDR3 is TGCGCCAGCAGCTTGGCCACGGATACAGGGGGAGGGGGTACGCAGTATTTT. Its translation: CASSLATDTGGGGTQYF.

The V and J genes are TRBV5-1 and TRBJ2-3, with D uncertain. Germline values: CDR1 SGHRS, CDR2 YFSETQ. Between the trimmed V and J ends, which lost 2 bases and 2 bases, there was a span of 9 bases. The CDR3 spans 14 residues. The chain's CDR3 is CASSLNTNTDTQYF. The CDR3 bases are TGCGCCAGCAGCTTAAATACAAACACAGATACGCAGTATTTT.

For the CDR3, the DNA is TGCAGCGTTGAATCCCCCCGCAATGAGCAGTTCTTC. Protein sequence: CSVESPRNEQFF. The V call is TRBV29-1, the J call TRBJ2-1, with unresolved D. CDR3 size: 12 residues. Germline assignment: CDR1 SQVTM and CDR2 ANQGSEA. V lost 2 bases and J lost 6, with 8 bases in between.

This chain connects TRBV21-1 to TRBJ2-7; the DNA was not compared with TRBD2, the D call given in the table. TRBV21-1 is designated a pseudogene. This CDR3 spans 17 amino acids. CDR3 loop: CASSKGETSGSSSEQYF. DNA of the CDR3: TGTGCCAGCAGCAAAGGGGAAACTAGCGGGAGTAGTAGCGAGCAGTACTTC.

This clone was seen once. The chain is built from TRBV2 and TRBJ2-3; 8 nucleotides line up with TRBD2. The CDR3 consists of 16 residues. Germline CDR1 SNHLY, CDR2 FYNNEI. The junction had 6 bases not matched to a gene; V was cut back by 2 bases and J by 2 bases. This chain's CDR3 is CASSELASGYTDTQYF. Here the CDR3 DNA reads TGTGCCAGCAGTGAACTGGCTAGCGGGTACACAGATACGCAGTATTTT. Supplemented by reference TRBV2 and TRBJ2-3, the full variable domain reads EPEVTQTPSHQVTQMGQEVILRCVPISNHLYFYWYRQILGQKVEFLVSFYNNEISEKSEIFDDQFSVERPDGSNFTLKIRSTKLEDSAMYFCASSELASGYTDTQYFGPGTRLTVL.

The chain uses TRBV2 and TRBJ1-5; 10 nucleotides match TRBD1. This CDR3 is 14 amino acids long. The V gene end was trimmed by 6 bases and the J gene end by 6 bases; junction bases not matched to a gene: 5. Per germline, CDR1 SNHLY and CDR2 FYNNEI. The CDR3 spells CASSKTGGFQPQHF. The CDR3 nucleotides read TGTGCCAGCAGCAAGACAGGGGGCTTTCAGCCCCAGCATTTT.

The chain is built from TRBV28 and TRBJ2-7; the match to TRBD1 covers 12 bases. The J segment lost 5 bases and the V segment lost 5 bases, leaving 25 bases of the junction unmatched. The germline CDR1 and CDR2 sequences are MDHEN and SYDVKM. CDR3 length: 21 amino acids. The CDR3 sequence is CASSLPIAGTGGARVVNEQYF. In DNA form, the CDR3 reads TGTGCCAGCAGTCTACCTATCGCCGGGACAGGGGGCGCAAGGGTGGTAAACGAGCAGTACTTC. Variable domain in full (rest from reference TRBV28 and TRBJ2-7): DVKVTQSSRYLVKRTGEKVFLECVQDMDHENMFWYRQDPGLGLRLIYFSYDVKMKEKGDIPEGYSVSREKKERFSLILESASTNQTSMYLCASSLPIAGTGGARVVNEQYFGPGTRLTVT.